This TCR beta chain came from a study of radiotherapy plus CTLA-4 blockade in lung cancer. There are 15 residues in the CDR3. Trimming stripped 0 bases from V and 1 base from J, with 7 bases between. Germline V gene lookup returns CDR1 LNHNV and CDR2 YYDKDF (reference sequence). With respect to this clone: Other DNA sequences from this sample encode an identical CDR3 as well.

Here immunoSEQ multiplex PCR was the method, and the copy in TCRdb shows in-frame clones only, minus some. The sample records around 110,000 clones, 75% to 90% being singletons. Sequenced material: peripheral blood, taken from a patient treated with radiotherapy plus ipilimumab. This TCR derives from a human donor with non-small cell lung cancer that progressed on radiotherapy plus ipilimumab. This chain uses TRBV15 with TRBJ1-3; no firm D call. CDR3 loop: CATSRDKGSGNTIYF. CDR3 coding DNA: TGTGCCACCAGCAGAGATAAGGGTTCTGGAAACACCATATATTTT.